There are a few counts of the clone carrying this TCR beta chain. Its antigen remains unknown. Trimming took 3 bases from V and 7 from J; bases not matched to a gene: 6. Germline V gives CDR1 SGHVS, CDR2 FQNEAQ. This CDR3 region has 16 residues. This sample was included in a study of T cell repertoires in cytomegalovirus infection. Study-wide context: Carrying CMV and the relevant HLA type showed in public TCR beta signatures.

TCRdb passed the reads through MiXCR, listing each CDR3 protein once. The profile covers around 170,000 distinct CDR3 sequences, with approximately 17% appearing a single time and 18% taken by the ten largest. Study-level findings and limits: Frequencies of public TCR beta families were cumulated, and this identified carriers of CMV plus the relevant HLA. The ex vivo response showed dominance by HLA-C-restricted CMV-specific TCR beta clonotypes.

This sequence was found in a human donor in good health (CMV status not recorded). Some clones in this sample may be carry-over from other donors' samples. What was sequenced was CD8+ T cells from PBMCs. The chain is built from TRBV7-8 and TRBJ2-1; TRBD2 matches at 13 bases. The CDR3 DNA follows: TGTGCCAGCAGCTTCCGGACTAGCGGGGGTCCTAATGAGCAGTTCTTC. Protein product: CASSFRTSGGPNEQFF. The variable domain in full, completed from reference TRBV7-8 and TRBJ2-1, reads GAGVSQSPRYKVAKRGQDVALRCDPISGHVSLFWYQQALGQGPEFLTYFQNEAQLDKSGLPSDRFFAERPEGSVSTLKIQRTQQEDSAVYLCASSFRTSGGPNEQFFGPGTRLTVL.